One sample yielded the 20 T cell receptor beta chains listed below, sequenced in a study of blood T cells in healthy people across ages. A J-beta primer mix and a sample-barcoded 5' primer were used in a second PCR of about 7 to 11 cycles. Via MiXCR, TCRdb re-called the 5' RACE reads, giving one row per CDR3 protein. The table has about 680,000 distinct CDR3 sequences, 45% to 50% seen once. Sequenced input: blood. These receptors were collected from an older woman in good health.

This chain joins TRBV11-2 and TRBJ2-1; either TRBD1 or TRBD2 may fit D (5 bases each). This CDR3 contains 14 residues. Germline CDR1 and CDR2: SGHAT and FQNNGV. Trimming cost V 2 bases and J 4 bases, with 9 bases left between them. The CDR3 coding sequence is TGTGCCAGCAGCTTACCGGGGCGGTACAATGAGCAGTTCTTC. Translating it yields CASSLPGRYNEQFF.

The gene calls are TRBV29-1 and TRBJ2-1, with TRBD2 identical over 11 bases. The CDR3 runs 15 residues. With V trimmed by 7 bases and J by 2 bases, 7 bases remained unmatched. From germline, CDR1 is SQVTM and CDR2 ANQGSEA. CDR3 DNA sequence: TGCAGCGCTCCCCTTAGCGGGAGGGCCTACAATGAGCAGTTCTTC. Residues: CSAPLSGRAYNEQFF.

This sequence joins TRBV7-8 and TRBJ2-7; D call uncertain. From germline, CDR1 is SGHVS and CDR2 FQNEAQ. The CDR3 runs to 11 residues. V was clipped by 5 bases and J by 3 bases, with 5 bases between them. This chain's CDR3 is CASSKDYEQYF. The DNA of the CDR3 is TGTGCCAGCAGCAAGGACTACGAGCAGTACTTC.

This chain uses TRBV5-1 with TRBJ1-2; D not certain. CDR3 length equals 14 residues. V lost 4 bases and J 8 bases, leaving 18 bases between the germline ends. Germline V gives CDR1 SGHRS, CDR2 YFSETQ. In DNA form, the CDR3 reads TGCGCCAGCAGCAACACTAAAGGAGGAAAGGGCTACACCTTC. It encodes CASSNTKGGKGYTF.

This clonotype has more than one count but fewer than ten. The chain joins TRBV20-1 to TRBJ2-7; D is perhaps TRBD1 (5 bases). The germline V gene has CDR1 DFQATT and CDR2 SNEGSKA (reference sequence). Trimming left V 5 bases short and J 0 bases short, with 11 bases between. The CDR3 extends over 13 amino acids. The CDR3: CSAGAGNSYEQYF. CDR3 DNA sequence: TGCAGTGCTGGGGCAGGAAACTCCTACGAGCAGTACTTC.

Of note for this clonotype: Since no conserved phenylalanine or tryptophan closes the CDR3, a read error is the likely cause. The CDR3 sequence: CSVRQGLGTEAFS. The CDR3 DNA follows: TGCAGCGTTCGACAGGGGCTCGGAACTGAAGCTTTCTCT. This chain links TRBV29-1 with TRBJ1-1, with 8 bases matching TRBD1. CDR1 is SQVTM and CDR2 is ANQGSEA in the germline V gene. V shed 5 bases and J 5 bases; nucleotides not matched to a gene: 7. CDR3 size: 13 residues.

Only a few counts were recorded for this clonotype. The rearrangement joins TRBV29-1 to TRBJ1-1, with D tentatively TRBD1 (6 bases). The CDR3 is made up of 12 amino acids. Germline CDR1 is SQVTM and CDR2 is ANQGSEA. V lost 8 bases and J 0 bases, leaving 10 bases between the germline ends. CDR3 amino acids: CSSWTVNTEAFF. The CDR3 nucleotides read TGCAGCTCTTGGACAGTGAACACTGAAGCTTTCTTT.

The gene calls are TRBV11-1 and TRBJ2-1; D not certain. The DNA matches TRBJ2-7 better at its end, which makes the J call doubtful. Germline lookup yields CDR1 SGHAT and CDR2 FQDESV (reference sequence). This CDR3 contains 15 residues. The CDR3 DNA reads TGTGCCAGCAGTTTCCGCAGTAGCTCCTACAATGAGCAGTACTTC. It yields the protein CASSFRSSSYNEQYF.

The chain uses TRBV3-1 and TRBJ2-3; 7 bases agree with TRBD1. The V gene end was trimmed by 2 bases and the J gene end by 7 bases; junction bases not matched to a gene: 6. The CDR3 totals 14 residues. Germline V lookup: CDR1 LGHDT, CDR2 YNNKEL (reference sequence). CDR3 sequence reads: CASSQKLTGYTQYF. CDR3 bases: TGTGCCAGCAGCCAAAAACTGACAGGGTATACGCAGTATTTT.

The chain recombines TRBV24-1 with TRBJ2-1; TRBD1 agrees at 9 bases. The J call is uncertain, as TRBJ2-7 better fits the DNA end. The CDR3 contains 18 residues. The germline CDR1 and CDR2 sequences are KGHDR and SFDVKD. The CDR3 DNA sequence: TGTGCCACCAGCGACACAAGGGGACAGGGCGACTCCTACAATGAGCAGTACTTC. Its protein is CATSDTRGQGDSYNEQYF.

Concerning this clonotype: One end of the junction is discordant with germline, which a read error may explain. The chain links TRBV7-2 to TRBJ2-7, with TRBD2 matching 7 bases. CDR1 and CDR2 from the germline V gene are SGHTA and FQGNSA. This CDR3 spans 14 amino acids. The CDR3 nucleotides read TGCGCCAGCAGTCGCCGGGGGGTTGGAGACGAGCAGTACTTC. Protein sequence: CASSRRGVGDEQYF.

This chain joins TRBV5-1 and TRBJ2-2, with 8 bases that match TRBD1. V lost 2 bases and J lost 4; bases outside the gene matches: 4. Germline CDR1 reads SGHRS; CDR2 reads YFSETQ. This CDR3 has 15 amino acids. CDR3 sequence: CASSFGDRPTGELFF. CDR3 bases: TGCGCCAGCAGCTTCGGGGACAGGCCCACCGGGGAGCTGTTTTTT.

This chain joins TRBV10-3 and TRBJ2-7; TRBD2 matches 7 bases. The CDR3 has 16 amino acids. Germline assignment: CDR1 ENHRY and CDR2 SYGVKD. The V gene end was trimmed by 0 bases and the J gene end by 5 bases; junction bases not matched to a gene: 10. The CDR3 spells CAISESRRLAQHEQYF. DNA of the CDR3: TGTGCCATCAGTGAGTCGCGGAGACTAGCCCAGCACGAGCAGTACTTC.

This chain uses TRBV7-9 with TRBJ2-4; 9 bases agree with TRBD1. The CDR3 is made up of 15 amino acids. Per the germline V gene, CDR1 is SEHNR and CDR2 is FQNEAQ (reference sequence). V shed 5 bases, J shed 13 bases, and the junction held 15 bases outside the gene matches. The CDR3 region has the DNA TGTGCCAGCAGCGAGAACAGGGGGCTCTACAATGAGCAGTACTTC. This gives the protein CASSENRGLYNEQYF.

This clonotype was counted a single time. This rearrangement joins TRBV20-1 to TRBJ2-5, with a tentative D call TRBD1 (6 bases). V lost 7 bases and J 5 bases, leaving 20 bases between the germline ends. In germline, CDR1 is DFQATT, CDR2 SNEGSKA (reference sequence). This CDR3 spans 14 amino acids. The CDR3 protein is CSGSRLQGSETQYF. DNA of the CDR3: TGCAGTGGATCGCGCCTACAGGGATCGGAGACCCAGTACTTC.

This clonotype was detected once. The chain carries TRBV20-1 and TRBJ2-1; D might be TRBD1 or TRBD2, each matching 5 bases. The V end lost 3 bases, the J end lost 10 bases, and 7 bases lay between the germline ends. There are 10 residues in the CDR3. Germline V gene data show CDR1 as DFQATT and CDR2 as SNEGSKA (reference sequence). The CDR3 loop is CSASGGEQFF. CDR3 DNA: TGCAGTGCTAGTGGGGGAGAGCAGTTCTTC.

There are a few counts of this clonotype. This rearrangement joins TRBV7-2 to TRBJ2-2, with a possible D match to TRBD1 (6 bases). The CDR3 length is 13 residues. Trimming removed 6 bases at V and 5 bases at J, with 10 bases between. CDR1 and CDR2 from the germline V gene are SGHTA and FQGNSA. Written as DNA, the CDR3 is TGTGCCAGCAGTCGCCAGGGGACCGGGGAGCTGTTTTTT. It yields the protein CASSRQGTGELFF.

This sequence joins TRBV29-1 and TRBJ2-5; 8 nucleotides align to TRBD1. The CDR3 runs 14 residues. Germline V lookup: CDR1 SQVTM, CDR2 ANQGSEA. The V segment lost 4 bases and the J segment 5 bases; nucleotides outside the gene matches: 9. CDR3 sequence reads: CSVGSAGGGETQYF. The CDR3 coding sequence is TGCAGCGTTGGGTCCGCAGGGGGCGGGGAGACCCAGTACTTC.

The chain recombines TRBV28 with TRBJ2-1; D unclear. Near its end, the DNA agrees better with TRBJ2-7, so the J call may be wrong. This CDR3 spans 14 amino acids. The germline CDR1 and CDR2 sequences are MDHEN and SYDVKM. The CDR3 DNA is TGTGCCAGCAGTTTATACCGTTCCTACAATGAGCAGTACTTC. Translation gives CASSLYRSYNEQYF.

As to this clonotype: One end of the junction is discordant with germline, which a read error may explain. This chain joins TRBV9 and TRBJ2-1; 12 bases are a match to TRBD2. The CDR3 length is 14 residues. The germline V gene encodes CDR1 SGDLS and CDR2 YYNGEE. CDR3 region: CAGSASGRADEQFF. CDR3 nucleotides: TGTGCCGGCAGCGCTAGCGGGAGGGCCGATGAGCAGTTCTTC.